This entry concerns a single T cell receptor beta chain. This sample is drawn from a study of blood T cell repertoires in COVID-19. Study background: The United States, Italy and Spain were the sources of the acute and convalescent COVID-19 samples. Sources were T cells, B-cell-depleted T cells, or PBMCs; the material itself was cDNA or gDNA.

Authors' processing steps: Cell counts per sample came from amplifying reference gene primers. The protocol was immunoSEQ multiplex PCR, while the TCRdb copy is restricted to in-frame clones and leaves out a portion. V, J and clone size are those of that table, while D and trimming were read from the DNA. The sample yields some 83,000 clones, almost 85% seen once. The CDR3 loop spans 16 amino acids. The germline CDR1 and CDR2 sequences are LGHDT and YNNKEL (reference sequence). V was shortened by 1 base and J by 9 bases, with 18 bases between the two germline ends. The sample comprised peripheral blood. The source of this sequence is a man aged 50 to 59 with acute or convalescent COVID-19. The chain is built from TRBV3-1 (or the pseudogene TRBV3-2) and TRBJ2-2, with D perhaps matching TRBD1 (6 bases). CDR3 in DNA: TGTGCCAGCAGCCAAGGGGGGACACGGAATACTAGGGAGCTGTTTTTT. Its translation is CASSQGGTRNTRELFF.